The sequence of this TCR beta chain was determined in a study of cytomegalovirus exposure and HLA in healthy donors (dated by TCRdb to 2015 to 2018). For context, the study as a whole: In an earlier analysis of fewer than 750 of the donors, 276 Gb of sequence data and some 100 million unique TCR beta sequences from 150 million to 200 million T cells were reported. In a later genetic analysis, genome-wide SNP genotypes for about 65% of the 666 donors were used, and that subset was treated as a discovery cohort. To predict cytomegalovirus infection status, the study combined high-throughput TCR immunosequencing, statistical association of individual TCRs with disease status, and machine learning. In addition to the first cohort of approximately 670 subjects, a separate validation cohort of 120 different subjects was used. Rather than using new phenotypic data, the later analysis identified candidate immune exposures from TCR beta sequences and from how often those sequences occurred across donors. HLA typing covered class I and class II loci at four-digit resolution. A later analysis re-examined previously published TCR beta repertoires from about 670 donors and added high-resolution HLA genotyping to investigate patterns of TCR occurrence. The genetic ancestry cluster associated with self-reported Caucasian donors included 81% of the 398 genotyped donors. An earlier analysis of a few hundred of the donors applied high-throughput TCR beta sequencing to assess whether each TCR beta V gene segment acted as functional or pseudogenic. On average, 235,054 unique TCR beta nucleotide sequences were sequenced per donor among 398 genotyped donors of the cohort, with roughly 18% of those sequences being non-productive. Around 330 gigabases of sequencing data and roughly 80 million unique TCR sequences made up an early release that covered 500 to 700 HLA-typed donors. The number of typed donors differed by locus: 629-630 for A, B, C, DRB1 and DQB1; approximately 520 for DQA1; some 610 for DPA1; and about 450 for DPB1. Donor age, sex, ethnicity and CMV serostatus were compiled alongside the repertoire data. Every discovery cohort repertoire had been produced on one sequencing platform. The study was designed to test whether signatures of past pathogen exposure could be identified by cataloging public T cell receptors. The T cell repertoires of 666 subjects were profiled by immunosequencing and related to cytomegalovirus serostatus. Because of strong linkage in the cohort, a few DR-DQ haplotypes were treated as single units for association and clustering.

Turning to this clone: The clone's antigen remains unknown. No base quality values were provided; no much bigger clone lies one nucleotide off.

Libraries were prepared through the immunoSEQ multiplex PCR assay. For the multiplex PCR, a mixture combining 60 forward primers for TCR Vbeta segments and 13 reverse primers for TCR Jbeta segments was used. Amplification of the CDR3 region of rearranged TCR beta genes was performed with a multiplex PCR assay on genomic DNA. Amplified TCR beta libraries were sequenced as 87-base-pair reads on the Illumina HiSeq System. In the source study's methods: Across the roughly 600 repertoires, a later analysis counted roughly 77 million unique TCR beta chains, 9 million to 14 million of which were shared by at least two donors. To remove PCR and sequencing errors, raw reads were error-corrected and collapsed into unique sequences using a nearest-neighbor algorithm that merged closely related sequences. V, D and J gene segments were assigned by aligning CDR3 sequences to IMGT reference sequences. For a sequence to be retained, at least a six-nucleotide match to both a V gene segment and a J gene segment was required. A rearrangement was called productive if the CDR3 had no stop codons and remained in frame with V and J, and every other rearrangement was called non-productive. CDR3 was defined according to IMGT convention as the region running from the second conserved V-encoded cysteine to the conserved J-encoded phenylalanine. Sequences without an unambiguous match to a single V gene segment were excluded from the earlier analysis of several hundred of the donors. In an earlier analysis of some 590 of the donors, a V segment was called functional when productive rearrangements were above 56.7%, and segregating when the standard deviation between donors exceeded 5%. A statistical classification framework was built to diagnose cytomegalovirus status from the catalog of TCR beta chain sequences. V and J gene assignment, in a later analysis, came from comparing TCR nucleotide sequences with IMGT/GENE-DB human TR gene sequences. A later analysis assigned CDR3 sequences and most-parsimonious VDJ recombination scenarios with the TCRdist pipeline. In a later analysis, each TCR beta chain was defined by its CDR3 amino acid sequence together with its V-gene family, and reads without a unique V-gene family were excluded. As a way to deal with suspected cross-contamination and a sequencing artifact, a later analysis dropped approximately 590 nucleotide sequences that were highly shared and had low generation probability. In a later analysis, a clonal expansion index was calculated for each public chain from normalized within-repertoire ranks of inferred template counts. In a later analysis, generation probabilities were computed using a VDJ recombination model fitted to out-of-frame rearrangements, and the results were checked against IGoR. Hypergeometric tests were used in a later analysis to score TCR-TCR, TCR-HLA and TCR-CMV co-occurrence, with a repertoire-size bias correction applied to the TCR pairs. A later analysis estimated false discovery rates by permuting HLA or CMV assignments 20 times. In a later analysis, co-occurring TCRs were grouped using DBSCAN, and TCRdist sequence similarity was added for clustering within HLA-allele-positive subsets. Co-occurrence clustering excluded repertoires with fewer than 30,000 or more than 120,000 public chains, plus five with anomalous nucleotide sharing. Not all clones reach the TCRdb copy of this immuneACCESS table, which keeps in-frame sequences only. Checked studies attribute under half of the gap to unresolved V genes and leave the rest unexplained. D and trimming were read from the DNA, whereas the V and J calls and clone size are those reported in that table. This sample lists about 180,000 clones; around 80% were detected once. Roughly 1.5% of the sample is in the top ten clones.

What the work shows at the level of the full study, not this receptor alone: According to a later genetic analysis, donors in an Asian-associated ancestry cluster had fewer N-insertions in productive TCRs than the roughly 660-donor mean. A later analysis found that most CMV-associated TCR beta chains appeared HLA-restricted, with HLA associations seemingly driven largely by CMV exposure. Cytomegalovirus status was reported to be diagnosed by the classifier with high specificity and sensitivity in both the original and validation cohorts. In an earlier analysis of 450 to 750 of the donors, most TCR beta V segments appeared in productive rearrangements about 87% or about 30% of the time, broadly matching IMGT annotations. The earlier analysis of around 600 of the donors excluded about 16 rarely observed V segments, including chromosome 9 orphons, because counts were too low. The 87-base-pair reads could not distinguish some IMGT-functional V segments, including TRBV6-2 and TRBV6-3, so those segments were excluded. A cluster of highly shared sequence variants was judged likely to be a technical artifact of the sequencing pipeline. According to a later analysis, parvovirus B19, influenza, CMV and Epstein-Barr virus appeared linked to several top co-occurrence clusters. Compared with equally common non-associated chains, HLA-associated TCR beta chains in a later analysis were more clonally expanded and had lower generation probabilities. According to a later analysis, TCR association rates differed among HLA loci, with DRB1 alleles showing the most associated TCRs and HLA-C alleles showing the fewest. A total of 150 to 200 TCR beta chains were listed by the study as associated with cytomegalovirus. Most TCR sequences were observed very rarely across donors, whereas some public TCRs were present in many individuals. Assigning TCR associations to individual alleles was difficult when HLA alleles, especially DR and DQ, strongly co-occurred. Because some donors lacked HLA typing at each locus, the association tests relied only on the typed subset. A further reported finding was that TCR beta sequences accurately predicted the HLA-A and HLA-B alleles for most subjects in the first cohort. Immune exposure information for the cohort was limited to CMV serostatus. Linkage disequilibrium might explain the correlated functional status among segregating V segments, but an unknown experimental factor could not be ruled out. Only TCR beta chains were sequenced in this cohort, and the absence of alpha or paired-chain data limited detectable features. According to the authors, the approach could potentially be generalized to other disease states and immunological phenotypes. In a later analysis, more than 15,000 TCR beta sequences were associated with specific HLA alleles at a false discovery rate of 0.05. Presence/absence analyses assumed roughly uniform sequencing depth across donors, an assumption that may not hold. In vitro tests confirmed that a few of the cytomegalovirus-associated TCR beta chains recognize cytomegalovirus antigens. In a later genetic analysis, a missense DCLRE1C variant was associated with V-gene and J-gene trimming of TCR beta chains, and the association was replicated in an independent cohort.

Spanning cysteine to phenylalanine, the CDR3 consists of 13 amino acids. Only CDR3 DNA is held: 39 bases, read in frame from base 1. CDR1 SGHVS and CDR2 FNYEAQ are derived from the germline V gene. V is shortened by 5 bases, J by 5 bases, and the region joining them spans 10 bases. The cohort comprised fewer than 750 healthy bone marrow donors. Cohort members were all nominally healthy when sampled, although unrecorded immune exposures were likely present. The donor tested CMV seronegative and was one of the 352 seronegative cohort members. Each donor provided a peripheral blood sample, and peripheral blood mononuclear cells were used for TCR beta sequencing. The Qiagen DNeasy Blood Extraction Kit was used to extract genomic DNA from the blood cell samples.

The source is a man aged 18 to 30 in good health and CMV-seronegative. Rearrangement joined TRBV7-6 to TRBJ2-1; TRBD2 could be the D gene, as 6 bases match. Sequenced sample: PBMCs. The nucleotide sequence is given as TGTGCCAGCAGCAACCCGGGGGACAATGAGCAGTTCTTC. Its protein is CASSNPGDNEQFF.